Listed below are T cell receptor beta chains from one sample, sequenced in a study of Graves' ophthalmopathy and Graves' hyperthyroidism. TCRdb re-called the multiplex PCR reads through MiXCR, storing one row per CDR3 protein. The table includes roughly 400,000 distinct CDR3 sequences, 15% detected once. The specimen sequenced was peripheral blood. These receptors came from a woman under 30 with stable Graves' hyperthyroidism. The CDR3 runs from the conserved cysteine through the conserved F or W. A D gene is named only where the DNA matches it firmly. Clone size is not always given. Where it is, it says once, few, many or a class for expanded clones.

size	J	D	V	DNA	CDR3
many	TRBJ1-1	-	TRBV12-3/TRBV12-4	TGTGCCAGCAGCCCCGGGAGGCGGACTGAAGCTTTCTTT	CASSPGRRTEAFF
many	TRBJ2-7	-	TRBV20-1	TGCAGTGCTACCGAGGGATACGAGCAGTACTTC	CSATEGYEQYF
many	TRBJ1-1	-	TRBV12-3/TRBV12-4	TGTGCCAGCGGTTATATGAGGGGCGCAGGGACTGAAGCTTTCTTT	CASGYMRGAGTEAFF
few	TRBJ2-2	TRBD2	TRBV6-2/TRBV6-3	TGTGCCAGCAGTCACCCCACCCGAAGGGTGCGGGGGGGCACCGGGGAGCTGTTTTTT	CASSHPTRRVRGGTGELFF
many	TRBJ1-2	-	TRBV5-5	TGTGCCAGCAGCTTGTCCCGGGAAGGGGCCTACTATGGCTGCACCTTC	CASSLSREGAYYGCTF
few	TRBJ2-4	-	TRBV6-1	TGTGCCAGCAGTGAAGATCGACAGACCTACAAAAACATTAAGTACTTC	CASSEDRQTYKNIKYF
-	TRBJ1-6	TRBD1	TRBV10-1	TGCGCCAGCACCTTACGGACAGGGGATTCACCCCTCCACTTT	CASTLRTGDSPLHF
many	TRBJ2-4	-	TRBV11-2	TGTGCCAGCAGCTTAGAATCAGGAAAAAACATTCAGTACTTC	CASSLESGKNIQYF
-	TRBJ2-5	-	TRBV20-1	TGCAGTGCTAGAGATCAGGCGGGGAAGGGGGAGACCCAGTACTTC	CSARDQAGKGETQYF
-	TRBJ1-2	-	TRBV4-2	TGTGCCAGCAGCCAACCCGAGCGACCAGCCTATGGCTACACCTTC	CASSQPERPAYGYTF
many	TRBJ2-5	TRBD1	TRBV15	TGTGCCACCAGCAGCCGGGACAGGGGCCAAGAGACCCAGTACTTC	CATSSRDRGQETQYF
many	TRBJ1-2	TRBD1	TRBV12-3/TRBV12-4	TGTGCCAGCAGTCAAACAGGGGGCCCTGGCTACACCTTC	CASSQTGGPGYTF
few	TRBJ2-7	TRBD2	TRBV19	TGTGCCACAGGACTAGCGGGGGTCTACGAGCAGTACTTC	CATGLAGVYEQYF
many	TRBJ1-6	-	TRBV19	TGTGCCAGTAGCGAAGAAATCTCCTATAATTCACCCCTCCACTTT	CASSEEISYNSPLHF
-	TRBJ1-1	-	TRBV29-1	TGCAGCGTTTCCCCGGGACGCCTCCCGACTGAAGCTTTCTTT	CSVSPGRLPTEAFF
many	TRBJ1-1	TRBD1	TRBV11-2	TGTGCCAGCAGCACGACAGGGGCGGGCGCTGAAGCTTTCTTT	CASSTTGAGAEAFF
-	TRBJ1-6	TRBD1	TRBV7-9	TGTGCCAGCAGCTTATCAAGGACAGGGGCGACGGCTTCACCCCTCCACTTT	CASSLSRTGATASPLHF
many	TRBJ2-5	TRBD1	TRBV19	TGTGCCAGTAGTCCCAACACAGGGGTCGAGACCCAGTACTTC	CASSPNTGVETQYF
many	TRBJ2-7	-	TRBV29-1	TGCAGCGTCGCCCCTTGCGCCCGGGGGCTCTACGAGCAGTACTTC	CSVAPCARGLYEQYF
-	TRBJ1-1	TRBD1	TRBV7-2	TGTGCCAGCAGCTTAGCGCCCGCGGACAGGTGGGGAAACACTGAAGCTTTCTTT	CASSLAPADRWGNTEAFF
many	TRBJ2-5	TRBD1	TRBV6-2/TRBV6-3	TGTGCCAGCAACCGGGACAGGGGAGAGACCCAGTACTTC	CASNRDRGETQYF
many	TRBJ2-7	TRBD1	TRBV20-1	TGCAGTGCTAGAAGACAGGGTTCCTACGAGCAGTACTTC	CSARRQGSYEQYF
few	TRBJ2-4	TRBD2	TRBV7-2	TGTGCCAGCAGCGCGACTAGCGGGGGTCTAGCCAAAAACATTCAGTACTTC	CASSATSGGLAKNIQYF
many	TRBJ1-2	-	TRBV20-1	TGCAGTGCTAGATACAGGGCCTTCAACCATGGCTACACCTTC	CSARYRAFNHGYTF
many	TRBJ1-1	-	TRBV19	TGTGCCAGTAGTAGTATGGGAAGGGGGTCCGGTGGGAACACTGAAGCTTTCTTT	CASSSMGRGSGGNTEAFF
many	TRBJ2-4	-	TRBV19	TGTGCCAGTAGTTCCCAGGGGGGCAAAAACATTCAGTACTTC	CASSSQGGKNIQYF
many	TRBJ1-5	-	TRBV7-2	TGTGCCAGCAGCCGATTCCTGGGACGGGATAATCAGCCCCAGCATTTT	CASSRFLGRDNQPQHF
many	TRBJ1-5	-	TRBV12-3/TRBV12-4	TGTGCCAGCAGGGGGAGGGGGGGCGGACAGCCCCAGCATTTT	CASRGRGGGQPQHF
many	TRBJ1-5	-	TRBV12-3/TRBV12-4	TGTGCCAGCAGTTTAAGCCCTGGGGAACTTCAGCCCCAGCATTTT	CASSLSPGELQPQHF
many	TRBJ2-7	TRBD2	TRBV20-1	TGCAGTGCTGGACCGGGACTAGCAGTCGGCGAGCAGTACTTC	CSAGPGLAVGEQYF
many	TRBJ1-1	-	TRBV2	TGTGCCAGCAGTGAAGAGGGACCACGTATGAACACTGAAGCTTTCTTT	CASSEEGPRMNTEAFF
many	TRBJ2-5	-	TRBV7-3	TGTGCCAGCAGCTTAACAGGAGCAGAAGAGACCCAGTACTTC	CASSLTGAEETQYF
-	TRBJ1-1	TRBD1	TRBV2	TGTGCCAGCATCCAGGGGGGGGGGCTGTTAGGCACTGAAGCTTTCTTT	CASIQGGGLLGTEAFF
many	TRBJ1-5	TRBD1	TRBV20-1	TGCAGTGCTACATACGACAGGGTCAAGCCCCAGCATTTT	CSATYDRVKPQHF
many	TRBJ2-7	TRBD1	TRBV12-5	TGTGCTAGTGGTTTCGGGGACAGGCAGTACTTC	CASGFGDRQYF
many	TRBJ1-5	TRBD1	TRBV12-3/TRBV12-4	TGTGCCAGCAGTTTTTCGGCTACAGGGGATTTAGGCAATCAGCCCCAGCATTTT	CASSFSATGDLGNQPQHF
-	TRBJ2-5	TRBD1	TRBV12-5	TGTGCTAGTGGTTTGCCGGACAGGTACCAAGAGACCCAGTACTTC	CASGLPDRYQETQYF
once	TRBJ1-2	-	TRBV12-3/TRBV12-4	TGTGCCAGCAGTGAGGGGACAAAGGAGCGGGGCTACACCTTC	CASSEGTKERGYTF
many	TRBJ2-7	TRBD2	TRBV12-3/TRBV12-4	TGTGCCAGCAGTTTAGTTGGAAGAGCGGGGGCCCTATACTTC	CASSLVGRAGALYF
many	TRBJ2-5	-	TRBV24-1	TGTGCCACCAGTAGCTACGGGACCCAGTACTTC	CATSSYGTQYF
many	TRBJ2-7	-	TRBV27	TGTGCCAGCAGGCGGCTGGCCTCCTACGAGCAGTACTTC	CASRRLASYEQYF
many	TRBJ1-2	-	TRBV27	TGTGCCAGCAGTTTAACGAGGGGCCTACTCAACGGCTACACCTTC	CASSLTRGLLNGYTF
many	TRBJ2-5	-	TRBV24-1	TGTGCCACCAGTGACCCCGACAGGAAAGAGACCCAGTACTTC	CATSDPDRKETQYF
-	TRBJ2-2	-	TRBV14	TGTGCCAGCAGCCAAGAAGAGACATACACCGGGGAGCTGTTTTTT	CASSQEETYTGELFF
many	TRBJ1-1	TRBD1	TRBV6-5	TGTGCCAGCAGTTACTCAGGGGGCCGGTTAGCTTTCTTT	CASSYSGGRLAFF
-	TRBJ1-2	-	TRBV7-2	TGTGCCAGCAGCCCCTCCAGGGCGAGCTATGGCTACACCTTC	CASSPSRASYGYTF
many	TRBJ2-7	-	TRBV28	TGTGCCAGCAGAGGGAAAGGCGAGCAGTACTTC	CASRGKGEQYF
many	TRBJ2-7	-	TRBV7-2	TGTGCCAGCAGCTCCGGACGGCAGTCGGGCTCCTACGAGCAGTACTTC	CASSSGRQSGSYEQYF
many	TRBJ2-7	-	TRBV12-3/TRBV12-4	TGTGCCAGCAGTCCCCGACACGTCTCCTACGAGCAGTACTTC	CASSPRHVSYEQYF
many	TRBJ2-3	-	TRBV6-1	TGTGCCAGCAGTGGACACGTCACAGATACGCAGTATTTT	CASSGHVTDTQYF
many	TRBJ1-2	-	TRBV6-1	TGTGCCGTTCTTGGGGGAAGTGGCTACACCTTC	CAVLGGSGYTF
many	TRBJ2-7	-	TRBV6-2/TRBV6-3	TGTGCCAGCAGTTCCTGGACGGACGCGACCTACGAGCAGTACTTC	CASSSWTDATYEQYF
many	TRBJ2-5	-	TRBV6-2/TRBV6-3	TGTGCCAGCAGTCCTATCGCGGGGCTTCCTCAGGAGACCCAGTACTTC	CASSPIAGLPQETQYF
-	TRBJ2-3	-	TRBV20-1	TGCAGTGCTAGAGATACAGCCACTAGCACAGATACGCAGTATTTT	CSARDTATSTDTQYF
many	TRBJ1-6	-	TRBV28	TGTGCCAGCTCCTCAGGACTTTCACCCCTCCACTTT	CASSSGLSPLHF
many	TRBJ1-2	TRBD1	TRBV11-3	TGTGCCAGCAGCTTAGGACAGGGGAGGAGTGGCTACACCTTC	CASSLGQGRSGYTF
many	TRBJ2-5	TRBD2	TRBV19	TGTGCCAGTAAAGACAAGGGAGGGCGAGAGACCCAGTACTTC	CASKDKGGRETQYF
once	TRBJ1-5	TRBD1	TRBV2	TGTGCCAGCAGCGAGGGACAGGGTATGAAGCCCCAGCATTTT	CASSEGQGMKPQHF
many	TRBJ1-2	TRBD1	TRBV6-5	TGTGCCAGCAGTTACTTTGGACAGGCGATAGCTAACTATGGCTACACCTTC	CASSYFGQAIANYGYTF
many	TRBJ1-1	-	TRBV25-1	TGTGCCAGCAGTGAATTGGCGGGAGCTGAAGCTTTCTTT	CASSELAGAEAFF